Included here is one T cell receptor beta chain sequence, with context. Trimming took off 5 bases at V and 1 base at J, with 13 bases between the two ends. CDR3 length: 15 amino acids. The germline gives CDR1 MNHNY, CDR2 SVGAGI (reference sequence). The record originates from a study of cytomegalovirus exposure and HLA in healthy donors. With 60 Vbeta and 13 Jbeta primers, the PCR was carried out. Libraries were prepared by immunoSEQ multiplex PCR; TCRdb keeps only in-frame clonotypes and omits some of them. The sample shows about 150,000 clones, around 75% of them seen only once. The sequence derives from a man under 40 in good health and CMV-seronegative. The gene calls are TRBV6-6 and TRBJ2-3; D unresolved. What was sequenced was PBMCs. The CDR3 sequence: CASSGVETGTDTQYF. CDR3 nucleotide sequence: TGTGCCAGCAGTGGAGTCGAGACCGGCACAGATACGCAGTATTTT.